Below, one T cell receptor beta chain is given with its context. The antigen is not known. Treatment was busulfan-fludarabine conditioning, a marrow graft, and cyclophosphamide on days +3 and +4. Sequencing used immunoSEQ multiplex PCR; TCRdb keeps in-frame clones, though not all of them. The table lists 6,000 to 9,500 clones, roughly four fifths of them singletons. CDR3 length: 17 residues. V lost 6 bases to trimming and J lost 0 bases; unmatched junction nucleotides: 12. Germline CDR1 reads MDHEN; CDR2 reads SYDVKM. These data originate in a study of T cells after posttransplantation cyclophosphamide. Study-wide results and limits: Donor-recipient repertoire similarity was low at 1-2 months, rising over year one.

Sequenced here: CD4+ T cells sorted from blood, sampled 1162 days after allogeneic stem cell transplant with posttransplant cyclophosphamide. The chain carries TRBV28 and TRBJ1-1; 8 bases map to TRBD1. This TCR was sampled from a female patient in her thirties or forties who received an allogeneic stem cell transplant from a related donor, was CMV-positive, and had no GVHD. Some T cells may arise from the graft donor. CDR3 in DNA: TGTGCCAGCAGGGTACTGGACAGGGTCCGAATGAACACTGAAGCTTTCTTT. Protein sequence: CASRVLDRVRMNTEAFF.